The 10 T cell receptor beta chains below come from one sample, sequenced in a study of control samples from healthy donors and cancer patients. The data were produced by immunoSEQ multiplex PCR, yet TCRdb's version contains in-frame clones alone and is incomplete. This table has 100,000 to 150,000 clones, about 92% appearing once. Sequencing was done on a sample of blood. These receptors all come from a woman aged 45 to 65 in good health.

This clone was picked up one time. The rearrangement uses TRBV9 and TRBJ2-3; TRBD1 is a possible D gene (6 bases). The CDR3 covers 15 residues. CDR1 is SGDLS and CDR2 is YYNGEE in the germline V gene. The V end lost 4 bases, the J end lost 0 bases, and 12 bases lay between the germline ends. The CDR3 spells CASSLGQLSTDTQYF. CDR3 bases: TGTGCCAGCAGCTTAGGACAGCTTAGCACAGATACGCAGTATTTT. Full variable domain (outside the CDR3, taken from reference TRBV9 and TRBJ2-3): DSGVTQTPKHLITATGQRVTLRCSPRSGDLSVYWYQQSLDQGLQFLIQYYNGEERAKGNILERFSAQQFPDLHSELNLSSLELGDSALYFCASSLGQLSTDTQYFGPGTRLTVL.

The J gene is TRBJ1-2, the V gene TRBV3-1 (or the pseudogene TRBV3-2); D is unresolved. Germline V gene lookup returns CDR1 LGHDT and CDR2 YNNKEL (reference sequence). The CDR3 extends over 12 amino acids. V was cut by 4 bases and J by 4 bases, with 7 bases left in between. This CDR3 reads CASSLNLYGYTF. CDR3 in DNA: TGTGCCAGCAGCCTGAACCTCTATGGCTACACCTTC.

The rearrangement links TRBV19 to TRBJ2-4; 7 bases are shared with TRBD1. V lost 2 bases and J lost 4; bases outside the gene matches: 8. Germline lookup yields CDR1 LNHDA and CDR2 SQIVND (reference sequence). There are 16 residues in the CDR3. Here the CDR3 DNA reads TGTGCCAGTAGTATAAAGGAGGCGGACAGGAAAAACATTCAGTACTTC. This translates into CASSIKEADRKNIQYF. Full variable domain (rest looked up from reference TRBV19 and TRBJ2-4): DGGITQSPKYLFRKEGQNVTLSCEQNLNHDAMYWYRQDPGQGLRLIYYSQIVNDFQKGDIAEGYSVSREKKESFPLTVTSAQKNPTAFYLCASSIKEADRKNIQYFGAGTRLSVL.

The gene calls are TRBV5-1 and TRBJ1-1; D not certain. Between the trimmed V and J ends, which lost 5 bases and 0 bases, there was a span of 8 bases. Germline CDR1 and CDR2: SGHRS and YFSETQ. The CDR3 consists of 13 residues. The CDR3 coding sequence is TGCGCCAGCAGGGAGTTTATGAACACTGAAGCTTTCTTT. Its protein product is CASREFMNTEAFF. Drawing the rest from reference TRBV5-1 and TRBJ1-1, the complete variable domain is KAGVTQTPRYLIKTRGQQVTLSCSPISGHRSVSWYQQTPGQGLQFLFEYFSETQRNKGNFPGRFSGRQFSNSRSEMNVSTLELGDSALYLCASREFMNTEAFFGQGTRLTVV.

The chain joins TRBV6-5 to TRBJ1-2; 7 bases line up with TRBD1. Germline trimming cut 6 bases from V and 4 bases from J; bases unmatched to any gene: 5. Per the germline V gene, CDR1 is MNHEY and CDR2 is SVGAGI. This CDR3 has 13 residues. The CDR3 DNA reads TGTGCCAGCAGCCAGGGGGGCGTCTATGGCTACACCTTC. This gives the protein CASSQGGVYGYTF.

The chain recombines TRBV15 with TRBJ1-1, with D hard to call. V lost 0 bases to trimming and J lost 1 base, with 9 bases between them. Germline loops: CDR1 LNHNV, CDR2 YYDKDF (reference sequence). The CDR3 contains 15 residues. This chain's CDR3 is CATSRDGIENTEAFF. The CDR3 bases are TGTGCCACCAGCAGAGATGGTATAGAGAACACTGAAGCTTTCTTT.

V gene TRBV18 combines with J gene TRBJ2-3; D perhaps matches TRBD1 (6 bases). In germline, CDR1 is KGHSH, CDR2 LQKENI. V was cut by 6 bases and J by 4 bases, with 20 bases left in between. This CDR3 has 16 residues. The CDR3 loop reads CASSTTRTPGADTQYF. The CDR3 DNA follows: TGTGCCAGCTCCACTACGCGGACCCCAGGGGCAGATACGCAGTATTTT.

The genes are TRBV28 and TRBJ1-1; tentative D call: TRBD1 (6 bases). This CDR3 is 13 amino acids long. Germline values: CDR1 MDHEN, CDR2 SYDVKM. V was trimmed by 6 bases and J by 3 bases, leaving 11 bases between them. CDR3 sequence: CASSSGTYTEAFF. In DNA form, the CDR3 reads TGTGCCAGCAGCAGCGGGACATACACTGAAGCTTTCTTT.

This chain joins TRBV6-5 and TRBJ1-1; D is unresolved. Trimming removed 6 bases from V and 5 bases from J, with 13 bases in between. Per germline, CDR1 MNHEY and CDR2 SVGAGI. The CDR3 totals 13 residues. The CDR3 bases are TGTGCCAGCAGGTCAGGCGGGAGTACTGAAGCTTTCTTT. Protein sequence: CASRSGGSTEAFF.

The V call is TRBV5-4, the J call TRBJ2-7; TRBD1 matches 10 bases. The CDR3 is made up of 15 amino acids. Germline-derived CDR1 and CDR2 are SGHNT and YYREEE (reference sequence). With V trimmed by 5 bases and J by 1 base, 6 bases remained unmatched. The CDR3 nucleotides read TGTGCCAGCAGTTCCGGACAGGGGGGGTCCTACGAGCAGTACTTC. Encoded protein: CASSSGQGGSYEQYF.